The 15 T cell receptor beta chains below were found in one sample sequenced in a study of metastatic and nonmetastatic thyroid tumors. Each patient went into thyroid surgery without having received any treatment. With MiXCR, TCRdb called clones anew from the PCR reads. The table shows 35,000 to 45,000 clones, with under 25% occurring only once. The material sequenced was blood. These receptors originate from a female donor with papillary thyroid cancer or a benign thyroid nodule (not recorded which). Some clones in this sample may be carry-over from other donors' samples.

This chain links TRBV6-2 or TRBV6-3 with TRBJ2-2; D is undetermined. Per the germline V gene, CDR1 is MNHEY and CDR2 is SVGEGT. V lost 0 bases and J lost 4, with 15 bases in between. The CDR3 has 17 residues. CDR3 DNA: TGTGCCAGCAGTTACTCGAGGCTAGGATCGTGCACCGGGGAGCTGTTTTTT. Its protein is CASSYSRLGSCTGELFF.

This chain links TRBV24-1 with TRBJ2-3, with TRBD2 identical over 7 bases. Per germline, CDR1 KGHDR and CDR2 SFDVKD. Germline trimming cut 4 bases from V and 2 bases from J; bases unmatched to any gene: 11. The CDR3 runs 17 residues. The CDR3 is CATSDPGLAETTDTQYF. As DNA, the CDR3 is TGTGCCACCAGTGACCCCGGGCTAGCGGAGACCACAGATACGCAGTATTTT.

By its share, this clone is medium-sized. The rearrangement joins TRBV6-6 to TRBJ1-3, with a weak D call TRBD1 (6 bases). V was cut by 2 bases and J by 4 bases, with 9 bases left in between. Germline V gene sequence: CDR1 MNHNY, CDR2 SVGAGI (reference sequence). The CDR3 runs 14 residues. The CDR3 protein is CASSYPGDGNTIYF. The CDR3 DNA reads TGTGCCAGCAGTTACCCAGGGGACGGAAACACCATATATTTT.

The rearrangement uses TRBV18 and TRBJ2-7; TRBD1 or TRBD2 may be the D gene (5 bases each). The CDR3 has 16 amino acids. Trimming removed 4 bases from V and 3 bases from J, with 19 bases in between. Germline CDR1 reads KGHSH; CDR2 reads LQKENI. DNA of the CDR3: TGTGCCAGCTCACAATTACCGGGACCGGGTAACTACGAGCAGTACTTC. This gives the protein CASSQLPGPGNYEQYF. Together with reference TRBV18 and TRBJ2-7, the CDR3 gives the full variable domain: NAGVMQNPRHLVRRRGQEARLRCSPMKGHSHVYWYRQLPEEGLKFMVYLQKENIIDESGMPKERFSAEFPKEGPSILRIQQVVRGDSAAYFCASSQLPGPGNYEQYFGPGTRLTVT.

Here the CDR3 reads CASSENLQVTTEAFF. The CDR3 DNA reads as TGTGCCAGCAGTGAGAATCTACAGGTTACGACTGAAGCTTTCTTT. The V call is TRBV6-1, the J call TRBJ1-1; maybe TRBD1 (5 bases). This CDR3 is 15 amino acids long. V lost 3 bases, J lost 5 bases, and 16 bases lay in between. Germline CDR1 MNHNS, CDR2 SASEGT.

This clone was counted ten times or more. The chain is built from TRBV18 and TRBJ2-3; D is unresolved. The CDR3 extends over 17 amino acids. Germline CDR1 reads KGHSH; CDR2 reads LQKENI. V lost 0 bases, J lost 5 bases, and 18 bases lay in between. The CDR3 here is CASSPPMETESLDTQYF. The CDR3 coding sequence is TGTGCCAGCTCACCACCTATGGAGACCGAAAGTTTAGATACGCAGTATTTT.

This clone was observed many times. The CDR3 DNA sequence: TGCAGCGTTGTGCGTTCGTGGGGGGGGGCCGAGCAGTACTTC. It encodes CSVVRSWGGAEQYF. This sequence joins TRBV29-1 and TRBJ2-7; possible D gene TRBD2, 7 bases. The V end lost 4 bases, the J end lost 6 bases, and 19 bases lay between the germline ends. This CDR3 has 14 residues. Germline CDR1 SQVTM, CDR2 ANQGSEA.

This clone showed up many times. The V gene is TRBV12-3 or TRBV12-4, the J gene TRBJ2-3; 13 nucleotides line up with TRBD2. The CDR3 is 15 residues long. V lost 6 bases and J lost 8; bases outside the gene matches: 8. The CDR3: CASSLLAGGPVTQYF. The CDR3 DNA reads as TGTGCCAGCAGCCTACTAGCGGGAGGGCCTGTTACGCAGTATTTT.

This clone has only a few counts. The V and J genes are TRBV27 and TRBJ2-1; a possible D gene is TRBD1 (6 bases). CDR1 is MNHEY and CDR2 is SMNVEV in the germline V gene (reference sequence). This CDR3 has 16 residues. Trimming removed 7 bases from V and 4 bases from J, with 20 bases in between. Here the CDR3 reads CASKGTPLDAYNEQFF. The DNA of the CDR3 is TGTGCCAGCAAGGGGACACCCCTGGATGCTTACAATGAGCAGTTCTTC.

This clone was picked up a small number of times. The chain uses TRBV5-1 and TRBJ2-5, with D perhaps TRBD1 (5 bases). Germline V gives CDR1 SGHRS, CDR2 YFSETQ. This CDR3 is built from 17 residues. Between the trimmed V and J ends, which lost 5 bases and 5 bases, there was a span of 25 bases. This CDR3 is CASRALYLTREGETQYF. The CDR3 region has the DNA TGCGCCAGCAGAGCTTTGTATTTGACCAGGGAAGGGGAGACCCAGTACTTC.

By its share, this clone is medium-sized. This chain uses TRBV24-1 with TRBJ2-7; no firm D call. The V gene's germline CDR1 is KGHDR and CDR2 SFDVKD. This CDR3 contains 13 residues. V was pared by 2 bases and J by 5 bases, with 9 bases between. CDR3 nucleotides: TGTGCCACCAGTGATTCTCGATTTAACGAGCAGTACTTC. Encoded protein: CATSDSRFNEQYF.

In this sample, this clone turned up many times. V and J are TRBV5-1 and TRBJ2-2, with D unclear. V lost 5 bases and J 5 bases, leaving 22 bases between the germline ends. Germline V gives CDR1 SGHRS, CDR2 YFSETQ. This CDR3 has 17 amino acids. The CDR3 region has the DNA TGCGCCAGCAGGAGACGGGCCGAACGGGTTGATACCGGGGAGCTGTTTTTT. Residues: CASRRRAERVDTGELFF.

This clone was seen many times. The chain has TRBV28 and TRBJ1-4; D unclear. The CDR3 has 12 amino acids. CDR1 and CDR2 from the germline V gene are MDHEN and SYDVKM. Trimming shortened V by 2 bases and J by 10 bases, and 8 bases separated the two germline ends. The CDR3 protein is CASSLGGRKLFF. DNA of the CDR3: TGTGCCAGCAGTTTAGGAGGAAGAAAACTGTTTTTT.

With regard to this clone: The junction departs from the called germline gene at one end, perhaps through a read error. The V call is TRBV20-1, the J call TRBJ1-1; D gene ambiguous. The CDR3 totals 13 residues. CDR1 and CDR2 (germline): DFQATT, SNEGSKA (reference sequence). This CDR3 is CSARDRHWPSEFF. CDR3 sequence (DNA): TGCAGTGCTAGAGATAGGCATTGGCCCAGCGAGTTCTTC.

This clone showed up many times. The chain carries TRBV7-8 and TRBJ2-5; D perhaps matches TRBD1 (6 bases). This CDR3 comprises 16 residues. V was trimmed by 5 bases and J by 1 base, leaving 17 bases between them. Germline loops: CDR1 SGHVS, CDR2 FQNEAQ. CDR3 sequence (DNA): TGTGCCAGCAGCACCACGCGGACAGTCCTCCAAGAGACCCAGTACTTC. Its protein is CASSTTRTVLQETQYF.